These 5 T cell receptor beta chains were all obtained from the same sample, sequenced in a study of regulatory T cells in long-lasting Graves disease. Sample time point: newly diagnosed GD, antithyroid drugs for less than 3 months. Following extraction of RNA from PBMCs, that RNA was used to make the TCR library. Construction of TCR beta libraries relied on iRepertoire HTBI primers and on Arm-PCR targeting CDR3 regions. MiXCR, run by TCRdb on the multiplex PCR reads, gives a single entry per CDR3 protein. Among fewer than 650,000 distinct CDR3 sequences listed, roughly 16% were seen once. These data also featured in a second study, about T cells in Graves' hyperthyroidism and ophthalmopathy.

Sequenced material: peripheral blood mononuclear cells (PBMCs), taken at new diagnosis, from a patient treated with antithyroid drugs. These receptors came from a man aged 18 to 29 with Graves disease.

V gene TRBV28 combines with J gene TRBJ2-7; D gene uncertain. Trimming removed 5 bases from V and 2 bases from J, with 13 bases in between. The CDR3 contains 14 residues. Germline CDR1 is MDHEN and CDR2 is SYDVKM. The CDR3 DNA reads as TGTGCCAGCAGTCCGGTTAGGCTTCCCTACGAGCAGTACTTC. Amino acids: CASSPVRLPYEQYF.

This sequence joins TRBV18 and TRBJ2-3; 11 bases match TRBD2. Germline V lookup: CDR1 KGHSH, CDR2 LQKENI. There are 15 residues in the CDR3. With V trimmed by 6 bases and J by 2 bases, 4 bases remained unmatched. CDR3 amino acids: CASSQLAGATDTQYF. The DNA for the CDR3 is TGTGCCAGCTCCCAACTAGCGGGGGCCACAGATACGCAGTATTTT.

The chain combines TRBV9 with TRBJ1-2; no clear D. V gave up 0 bases and J gave up 0 bases, with 6 bases separating them. Germline V gene data show CDR1 as SGDLS and CDR2 as YYNGEE. The CDR3 is 14 residues long. CDR3: CASSVGGANYGYTF. The CDR3 DNA reads as TGTGCCAGCAGCGTAGGGGGTGCTAACTATGGCTACACCTTC.

J is TRBJ1-2 and V is TRBV12-3 or TRBV12-4; D gene uncertain. This CDR3 has 14 residues. Between the trimmed V and J ends, which lost 5 bases and 5 bases, there was a span of 15 bases. The CDR3 spells CASSIAGFSYGYTF. Written as DNA, the CDR3 is TGTGCCAGCAGTATTGCAGGCTTTTCTTATGGCTACACCTTC.

This clonotype came up many times. The V and J genes are TRBV6-1 and TRBJ2-7; 7 bases are shared with TRBD2. The CDR3 has 15 amino acids. V shed 1 base and J 3 bases; nucleotides not matched to a gene: 6. CDR1 MNHNS and CDR2 SASEGT come from the germline V gene. This CDR3 reads CASSEGGGPLYEQYF. In DNA, the CDR3 is TGTGCCAGCAGTGAAGGGGGGGGACCCCTCTACGAGCAGTACTTC.